This T cell receptor beta chain is drawn from a study of CD8 T cells in ankylosing spondylitis. This clonotype turned up a few times. Quantitative molecular-barcoded 5'-RACE generated the TCR beta libraries. One entry per CDR3 protein, called by TCRdb with MiXCR from the 5' RACE reads. The table lists roughly 250,000 distinct CDR3 sequences, roughly 8.6% of them singletons, with 6.8% in the top ten. V gave up 3 bases and J gave up 2 bases; unmatched junction bases: 6. CDR3 size: 15 residues. Germline CDR1 reads LGHNA; CDR2 reads YNFKEQ. This receptor was obtained from a male donor with ankylosing spondylitis or in good health (not recorded which). Sequenced sample: blood, either unsorted or a sorted T cell fraction (not recorded which). This rearrangement joins TRBV4-2 to TRBJ2-7; the match to TRBD2 covers 8 bases. CDR3 sequence reads: CASSHQTSGAYEQYF. The CDR3 nucleotides are TGTGCCAGCAGCCACCAAACTAGCGGAGCCTACGAGCAGTACTTC.